This note documents a single T cell receptor (beta chain) sequence. As yet, its antigen is unknown. The source of the sample is a study of radiotherapy plus CTLA-4 blockade in lung cancer. Study-wide points: TCR clones originating in tumors grew in number in blood after radiotherapy plus ipilimumab.

The CDR3 totals 18 residues. V lost 10 bases and J lost 1; bases outside the gene matches: 15. Per germline, CDR1 MGHDK and CDR2 SYGVNS. The table came from immunoSEQ multiplex PCR; TCRdb's copy has only in-frame clones and leaves some out. The data contain 25,000 to 35,000 clones, 70% to 90% of them singletons. The chain is built from TRBV25-1 and TRBJ2-6; 8 positions agree with TRBD1. Sequenced here: peripheral blood, sampled from a patient treated with radiotherapy plus ipilimumab. The clonotype was recovered from a human donor with non-small cell lung cancer that progressed on radiotherapy plus ipilimumab. CDR3 coding DNA: TGTGCCACCTCTCCAGTCCCGGGACAGGTATCTGGGGCCAACGTCCTGACTTTC. Protein: CATSPVPGQVSGANVLTF.